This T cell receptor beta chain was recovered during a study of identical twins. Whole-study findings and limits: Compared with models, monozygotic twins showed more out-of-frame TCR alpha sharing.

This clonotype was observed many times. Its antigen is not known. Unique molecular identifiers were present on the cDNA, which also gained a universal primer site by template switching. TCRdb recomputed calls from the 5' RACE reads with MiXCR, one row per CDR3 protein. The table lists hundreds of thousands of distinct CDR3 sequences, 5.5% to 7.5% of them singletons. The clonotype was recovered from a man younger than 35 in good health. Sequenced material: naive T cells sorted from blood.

CDR3 DNA sequence: TGTGCCAGCAGCTTAGGAAAGATAGCCTACGAGCAGTACTTC. Translation gives CASSLGKIAYEQYF. The rearrangement uses TRBV7-9 and TRBJ2-7; D gene unclear. The CDR3 is 14 amino acids. Germline V lookup: CDR1 SEHNR, CDR2 FQNEAQ (reference sequence). V shed 1 base and J shed 2 bases, with 9 bases lying between them.